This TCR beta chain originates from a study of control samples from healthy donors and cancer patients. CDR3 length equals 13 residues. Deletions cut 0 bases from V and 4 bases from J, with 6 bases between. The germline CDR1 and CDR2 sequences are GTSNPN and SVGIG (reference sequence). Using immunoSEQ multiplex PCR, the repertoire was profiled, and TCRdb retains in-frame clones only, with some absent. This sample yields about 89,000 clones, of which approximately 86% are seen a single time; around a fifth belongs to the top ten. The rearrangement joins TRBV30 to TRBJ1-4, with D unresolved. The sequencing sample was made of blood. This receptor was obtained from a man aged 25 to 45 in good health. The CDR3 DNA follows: TGTGCCTGGAGTGTCACGTTTAATGAAAAACTGTTTTTT. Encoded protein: CAWSVTFNEKLFF.